This T cell receptor (beta chain) was sequenced during a study of cytomegalovirus exposure and HLA in healthy donors. Study in general: Tens of millions of unique TCR sequences came from HLA-typed donors in an early release.

Notes on the study in general: Roughly 170 TCR beta chains were listed as cytomegalovirus-associated. Later, an analysis found that common viral pathogens appeared to be linked with several of the most significant clusters.

The PCR employed 60 Vbeta primers together with 13 Jbeta primers. TCRdb's table, derived via immunoSEQ multiplex PCR, lists solely in-frame clones and lacks some. The sample consists of 160,000 or so clones, less than 90% of them appearing once. As regards this clone: Antigen specificity is unknown.

V lost 4 bases to trimming and J lost 2 bases; unmatched junction nucleotides: 2. This CDR3 is 14 amino acids long. Germline loops: CDR1 MNHNY, CDR2 SVGAGI (reference sequence). Healthy donors of bone marrow made up the group. The chain joins TRBV6-6 to TRBJ2-7; 10 bases are shared with TRBD1. The TCR was taken from a male donor in good health and CMV-seropositive. Sequences were obtained from PBMCs. DNA for the CDR3: TGTGCCAGCAGTTGGGGACAGGGGACCTACGAGCAGTACTTC. Protein sequence: CASSWGQGTYEQYF.